This is a list of T cell receptor beta chains from one sample in a study of neoadjuvant nivolumab and ipilimumab in lung cancer. Profiling relied on immunoSEQ multiplex PCR, and the TCRdb table lists in-frame clones only, not all of them. This sample has under 4,000 clones, with around three quarters found just once. Sequences were derived from peripheral blood, sampled after neoadjuvant nivolumab, alone or with ipilimumab, at or shortly before surgery. The receptors here all came from an adult with non-small cell lung cancer. Each CDR3 is given with its conserved first and last residue. A D gene is named only where the DNA matches it firmly. Only some rows state a clone size, as once, few, many or a class for expanded clones.

clone size: -
V gene: TRBV19
D gene: -
J gene: TRBJ1-5
CDR3 DNA: TGTGCCAGTAGTATAGATCTCCAGACAGGACGATATCAGCCCCAGCATTTT
CDR3 protein: CASSIDLQTGRYQPQHF

clone size: -
V gene: TRBV13
D gene: -
J gene: TRBJ2-7
CDR3 DNA: TGTGCCAGCAGCTTAGGAAGTGAGCAGTACTTC
CDR3 protein: CASSLGSEQYF

clone size: -
V gene: TRBV6-5
D gene: -
J gene: TRBJ1-1
CDR3 DNA: TGTGCCAGCAGTTACGGGGTGAAAGGAATGGACACTGAAGCTTTCTTT
CDR3 protein: CASSYGVKGMDTEAFF

clone size: -
V gene: TRBV7-9
D gene: -
J gene: TRBJ1-4
CDR3 DNA: TGTGCCAGCAGCTTAAGGGGGGAGGAAAAACTGTTTTTT
CDR3 protein: CASSLRGEEKLFF

clone size: -
V gene: TRBV29-1
D gene: -
J gene: TRBJ1-2
CDR3 DNA: TGCAGCGCAAGCGGGGCAGCGGCCTTATATGGCTACACCTTC
CDR3 protein: CSASGAAALYGYTF

clone size: once
V gene: TRBV18
D gene: -
J gene: TRBJ2-1
CDR3 DNA: TGTGCCAGCTCATCGTCTCTAGCGAGCGAGCAGTTCTTC
CDR3 protein: CASSSSLASEQFF

clone size: -
V gene: TRBV2
D gene: -
J gene: TRBJ1-2
CDR3 DNA: TGTGCCAGCAGGAAAACAGGGTTTAACTATGGCTACACCTTC
CDR3 protein: CASRKTGFNYGYTF

clone size: -
V gene: TRBV5-1
D gene: -
J gene: TRBJ1-4
CDR3 DNA: TGCGCCAGCACGCGGGATCCCGGTAATGAAAAACTGTTTTTT
CDR3 protein: CASTRDPGNEKLFF

clone size: -
V gene: TRBV5-1
D gene: TRBD2
J gene: TRBJ2-3
CDR3 DNA: TGCGCCAGCAGCTTGGCCGCGGGGGACACAGATACGCAGTATTTT
CDR3 protein: CASSLAAGDTDTQYF

clone size: once
V gene: TRBV6-9
D gene: -
J gene: TRBJ1-1
CDR3 DNA: TGTGCCAGCAGTTATAGACAGTACTACGGTGAAGCTTTCTTT
CDR3 protein: CASSYRQYYGEAFF

clone size: -
V gene: TRBV29-1
D gene: TRBD1
J gene: TRBJ2-2
CDR3 DNA: TGCAGCGCGGACAGGGGTCGAGCCGGGGAGCTGTTTTTT
CDR3 protein: CSADRGRAGELFF

clone size: -
V gene: TRBV5-8
D gene: -
J gene: TRBJ2-7
CDR3 DNA: TGTGCCAGCAGCCTCTACCTAGGACATGGGTCCTACGAGCAGTACTTC
CDR3 protein: CASSLYLGHGSYEQYF

clone size: -
V gene: TRBV12-5
D gene: TRBD1
J gene: TRBJ2-1
CDR3 DNA: TGTGCTAGTCGACAGGGGCGAAATGAGCAGTTCTTC
CDR3 protein: CASRQGRNEQFF

clone size: once
V gene: TRBV7-9
D gene: -
J gene: TRBJ1-3
CDR3 DNA: TGTGCCAGCAGCGAACCGGGCGGGGCTAGGTTGTTTGGAAACACCATATATTTT
CDR3 protein: CASSEPGGARLFGNTIYF

clone size: -
V gene: TRBV2
D gene: -
J gene: TRBJ2-5
CDR3 DNA: TGTGCCAGCAGTGATGGGAAGTGGGAGACCCAGTACTTC
CDR3 protein: CASSDGKWETQYF

clone size: -
V gene: TRBV20-1
D gene: TRBD1
J gene: TRBJ1-1
CDR3 DNA: TGCAGTGCCCCCAGGGGGCTAGGAGCTTTCTTT
CDR3 protein: CSAPRGLGAFF

clone size: -
V gene: TRBV18
D gene: -
J gene: TRBJ1-1
CDR3 DNA: TGTGCCAGCTCACCGGCGGACAGAGAAGCTTTCTTT
CDR3 protein: CASSPADREAFF

clone size: -
V gene: TRBV6-5
D gene: -
J gene: TRBJ1-4
CDR3 DNA: TGTGCCAGCAGGGACAGCGCAACTAATGAAAAACTGTTTTTT
CDR3 protein: CASRDSATNEKLFF

clone size: -
V gene: TRBV11-1
D gene: -
J gene: TRBJ2-1
CDR3 DNA: TGTGCCAGCACCCCCCGGACCTCCGGGATGGATGAGCAGTTCTTC
CDR3 protein: CASTPRTSGMDEQFF

clone size: few
V gene: TRBV5-8
D gene: TRBD2
J gene: TRBJ2-5
CDR3 DNA: TGTGCCAGCAGCTCGGGACTAGCGGGAGCCCGAGAGGCCCAGTACTTC
CDR3 protein: CASSSGLAGAREAQYF

clone size: -
V gene: TRBV6-5
D gene: TRBD1
J gene: TRBJ2-7
CDR3 DNA: TGTGCCAGCAGAAAACAGGGGGGAAGCTCCTACGAGCAGTACTTC
CDR3 protein: CASRKQGGSSYEQYF

clone size: -
V gene: TRBV7-8
D gene: -
J gene: TRBJ2-7
CDR3 DNA: TGTGCCAGCAGCAAAGGAGGGACAGCCTCCTACGAGCAGTACTTC
CDR3 protein: CASSKGGTASYEQYF

clone size: -
V gene: TRBV7-9
D gene: -
J gene: TRBJ2-7
CDR3 DNA: TGTGCCAGCAGCCCGCCCCCAGGGAACGAGCAGTACTTC
CDR3 protein: CASSPPPGNEQYF

clone size: -
V gene: TRBV11-2
D gene: -
J gene: TRBJ2-7
CDR3 DNA: TGTGCCAGCAGCACCGCCCAGGGGTTAGCCTACGAGCAGTACTTC
CDR3 protein: CASSTAQGLAYEQYF

clone size: once
V gene: TRBV27
D gene: -
J gene: TRBJ2-7
CDR3 DNA: TGTGCCAGCAGTTCCCCTCCAATCGGCAGAACCTACGAGCAGTACTTC
CDR3 protein: CASSSPPIGRTYEQYF

clone size: -
V gene: TRBV27
D gene: -
J gene: TRBJ1-1
CDR3 DNA: TGTGCCAGCAGTCCACACCGGGACTCCGGAGGTCAGGTCACTGAAGCTTTCTTT
CDR3 protein: CASSPHRDSGGQVTEAFF

clone size: few
V gene: TRBV4-1
D gene: TRBD1
J gene: TRBJ1-1
CDR3 DNA: TGCGCCAGCAGCCCCCCCGGGAAGGGGGCTACTGAAGCTTTCTTT
CDR3 protein: CASSPPGKGATEAFF

clone size: -
V gene: TRBV2
D gene: -
J gene: TRBJ1-1
CDR3 DNA: TGTGCCAGCAGTGAGGGCAGGACCATGAACACTGAAGCTTTCTTT
CDR3 protein: CASSEGRTMNTEAFF

clone size: -
V gene: TRBV11-2
D gene: -
J gene: TRBJ1-1
CDR3 DNA: TGTGCCAGCAGCTTAGATAGGACTGAAGCTTTCTTT
CDR3 protein: CASSLDRTEAFF

clone size: -
V gene: TRBV29-1
D gene: -
J gene: TRBJ1-6
CDR3 DNA: TGCAGCGGGGCTTGGGGGGGGCCTGCAGATAATTCACCCCTCCACTTT
CDR3 protein: CSGAWGGPADNSPLHF

clone size: -
V gene: TRBV6-1
D gene: -
J gene: TRBJ2-1
CDR3 DNA: TGTGCCAGCTCCATTTGGGATGAGCAGTTCTTC
CDR3 protein: CASSIWDEQFF

clone size: -
V gene: TRBV4-1
D gene: -
J gene: TRBJ1-2
CDR3 DNA: TGCGCCAGCAGCCAAGTCGACGTTCGCGATGGCTACACCTTC
CDR3 protein: CASSQVDVRDGYTF

clone size: -
V gene: TRBV13
D gene: TRBD1
J gene: TRBJ2-7
CDR3 DNA: TGTGCCAGCAGCTCCCAACTACAGGGGGCAGACTACGAGCAGTACTTC
CDR3 protein: CASSSQLQGADYEQYF

clone size: -
V gene: TRBV11-2
D gene: -
J gene: TRBJ2-5
CDR3 DNA: TGTGCCAGCAGCATAGGGGTGAAAGAGACCCAGTACTTC
CDR3 protein: CASSIGVKETQYF

clone size: -
V gene: TRBV4-2
D gene: TRBD2
J gene: TRBJ2-7
CDR3 DNA: TGTGCCAGCAGCGAATCTACAGCGGGAGCGCACGAGCAGTACTTC
CDR3 protein: CASSESTAGAHEQYF

clone size: -
V gene: TRBV5-1
D gene: TRBD1
J gene: TRBJ2-2
CDR3 DNA: TGCGCCAGCAGCCTAGGGACAGTACCTACCGGGGAGCTGTTTTTT
CDR3 protein: CASSLGTVPTGELFF

clone size: -
V gene: TRBV19
D gene: -
J gene: TRBJ1-2
CDR3 DNA: TGTGCCAGTAGTGGTGAAGGAGTAGGAGGATGGCCCTTTGGCTACACCTTC
CDR3 protein: CASSGEGVGGWPFGYTF

clone size: -
V gene: TRBV7-9
D gene: -
J gene: TRBJ2-1
CDR3 DNA: TGTGCCAGCAGCTTAGATGGGTTTAATGAGCAGTTCTTC
CDR3 protein: CASSLDGFNEQFF

clone size: -
V gene: TRBV7-8
D gene: -
J gene: TRBJ2-5
CDR3 DNA: TGTGCCAGCATCGCCCCCCCTCAAGAGACCCAGTACTTC
CDR3 protein: CASIAPPQETQYF

clone size: -
V gene: TRBV6-1
D gene: TRBD1
J gene: TRBJ2-7
CDR3 DNA: TGTGCCAGCAGTGACCGGGACAGGGTGAGGTACGAGCAGTACTTC
CDR3 protein: CASSDRDRVRYEQYF

clone size: -
V gene: TRBV19
D gene: -
J gene: TRBJ1-2
CDR3 DNA: TGTGCCAGTAGTAGTTGGGACGGACGTAACTATGGCTACACCTTC
CDR3 protein: CASSSWDGRNYGYTF